The 10 T cell receptor beta chains below all came from one sample that was sequenced in a study of blood T cells in healthy people across ages. With a J-beta primer mix and a sample-barcoded 5' primer, a second PCR ran about 7 to 12 cycles. TCRdb reprocessed the 5' RACE reads with MiXCR, giving one entry per CDR3 protein. The data show 380,000 or so distinct CDR3 sequences, about 55% seen once. Material for sequencing was blood. These receptors all stem from a man in his fifties or sixties in good health.

V is TRBV4-2 and J is TRBJ2-7; 9 bases are shared with TRBD1. There are 16 residues in the CDR3. V shed 2 bases and J 0 bases; nucleotides not matched to a gene: 5. Germline V CDR1 and CDR2: LGHNA, YNFKEQ. CDR3: CASSQRTGDASYEQYF. The CDR3 DNA is TGTGCCAGCAGCCAACGGACAGGGGACGCCTCCTACGAGCAGTACTTC.

The chain couples TRBV5-1 to TRBJ2-2, with TRBD2 as a possible D gene (7 bases). V was shortened by 4 bases and J by 0 bases, with 19 bases between the two germline ends. The CDR3 extends over 18 amino acids. The germline V gene has CDR1 SGHRS and CDR2 YFSETQ. The CDR3 DNA follows: TGCGCCAGCAGCACCGGAAGGGGGGGAAGCTCGAACACCGGGGAGCTGTTTTTT. This sequence encodes CASSTGRGGSSNTGELFF.

The CDR3, as DNA: TGCAGCGTTGACAAAGGTACGGCCACAGATACGCAGTATTTT. Translation gives CSVDKGTATDTQYF. The gene calls are TRBV29-1 and TRBJ2-3, with D unclear. V dropped 3 bases and J dropped 2 bases, with 12 bases sitting between them. Germline values: CDR1 SQVTM, CDR2 ANQGSEA. The CDR3 is made up of 14 amino acids.

The chain employs TRBV11-2 and TRBJ2-1, with D perhaps TRBD2 (5 bases). V lost 4 bases and J 4 bases, leaving 8 bases between the germline ends. The CDR3 sequence is 13 residues long. Germline CDR1 and CDR2: SGHAT and FQNNGV. The CDR3 region is CASSSEVYNEQFF. The CDR3 bases are TGTGCCAGCAGCTCGGAGGTATACAATGAGCAGTTCTTC.

The V and J genes are TRBV15 and TRBJ2-7; D remains unclear. CDR3 length equals 15 residues. Per germline, CDR1 LNHNV and CDR2 YYDKDF (reference sequence). V was trimmed by 0 bases and J by 3 bases, leaving 12 bases between them. This chain's CDR3 is CATSRDEQPYYEQYF. The CDR3, as DNA: TGTGCCACCAGCAGAGATGAACAGCCCTACTACGAGCAGTACTTC.

The rearrangement joins TRBV5-1 to TRBJ2-1; TRBD2 matches 7 bases. The V gene end was trimmed by 0 bases and the J gene end by 0 bases; junction bases not matched to a gene: 3. Germline V gene lookup returns CDR1 SGHRS and CDR2 YFSETQ. The CDR3 sequence is 16 residues long. The CDR3: CASSLEGGSSYNEQFF. The DNA of the CDR3 is TGCGCCAGCAGCTTGGAGGGCGGGAGCTCCTACAATGAGCAGTTCTTC.

This sequence joins TRBV12-3 or TRBV12-4 and TRBJ2-2; possibly TRBD1 for D (5 bases). Trimming stripped 4 bases from V and 2 bases from J, with 8 bases between. This CDR3 is 14 amino acids long. The CDR3: CASSYRFNTGELFF. As DNA, the CDR3 is TGTGCCAGCAGTTACAGGTTCAACACCGGGGAGCTGTTTTTT.

The V and J genes are TRBV30 and TRBJ1-5, with TRBD1 as a possible D gene (5 bases). This CDR3 is 13 amino acids long. V shed 1 base and J shed 6 bases, with 10 bases lying between them. Germline lookup yields CDR1 GTSNPN and CDR2 SVGIG (reference sequence). CDR3 region: CAWSGAGVQPQHF. For the CDR3, the DNA is TGTGCCTGGAGTGGAGCGGGGGTTCAGCCCCAGCATTTT.

The chain carries TRBV7-8 and TRBJ2-1, with 11 bases fitting TRBD2. CDR3 length equals 18 residues. Trimming removed 1 base from V and 2 bases from J; junction bases left unmatched: 7. Germline V gene lookup returns CDR1 SGHVS and CDR2 FQNEAQ. CDR3 bases: TGTGCCAGCAGCTTAGTTGGGACTAGCGGAAATACCTACAATGAGCAGTTCTTC. This codes for CASSLVGTSGNTYNEQFF. The variable domain in full, with the rest retrieved from reference TRBV7-8 and TRBJ2-1, is GAGVSQSPRYKVAKRGQDVALRCDPISGHVSLFWYQQALGQGPEFLTYFQNEAQLDKSGLPSDRFFAERPEGSVSTLKIQRTQQEDSAVYLCASSLVGTSGNTYNEQFFGPGTRLTVL.

The rearrangement uses TRBV28 and TRBJ1-2; D perhaps matches TRBD1 (6 bases). Germline CDR1 MDHEN, CDR2 SYDVKM. Deletions cut 2 bases from V and 3 bases from J, with 13 bases between. CDR3 size: 15 residues. The CDR3 loop reads CASSLRYREDYGYTF. The CDR3 DNA reads TGTGCCAGCAGTTTACGGTACAGGGAGGACTATGGCTACACCTTC.